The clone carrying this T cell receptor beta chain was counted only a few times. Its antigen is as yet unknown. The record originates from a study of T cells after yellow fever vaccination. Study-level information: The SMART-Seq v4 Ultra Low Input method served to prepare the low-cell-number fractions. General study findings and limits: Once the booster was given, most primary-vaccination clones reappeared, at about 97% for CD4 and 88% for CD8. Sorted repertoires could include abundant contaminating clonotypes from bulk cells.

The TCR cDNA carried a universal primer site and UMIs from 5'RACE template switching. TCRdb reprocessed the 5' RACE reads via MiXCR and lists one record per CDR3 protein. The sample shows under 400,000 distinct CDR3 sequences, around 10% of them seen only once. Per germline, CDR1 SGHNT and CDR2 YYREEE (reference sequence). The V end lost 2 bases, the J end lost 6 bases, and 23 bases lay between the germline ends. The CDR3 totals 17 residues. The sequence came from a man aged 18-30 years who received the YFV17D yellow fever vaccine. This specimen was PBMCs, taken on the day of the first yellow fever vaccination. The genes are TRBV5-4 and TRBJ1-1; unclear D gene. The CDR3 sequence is CASSFGPPSRPEAEAFF. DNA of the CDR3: TGTGCCAGCAGCTTTGGACCACCTTCCAGGCCAGAGGCTGAAGCTTTCTTT.